These 10 T cell receptor beta chains originate from one sample sequenced in a study of beta chain features in type 1 diabetes. No antigen has been assigned to these receptors. Expressed TCRB transcripts were sequenced because the entire RNA isolate underwent reverse transcription. Sequenced by immunoSEQ multiplex PCR; TCRdb stores in-frame clones only, minus some. The table includes 93,000 or so clones, 28% detected once. General study results and limits: The study found moderately but significantly shorter TCRB CDR3s in all four CD4+ subsets of Type 1 diabetes patients.

Source material: central memory CD4+ T cells from blood. The receptors stem from a woman between 18 and 30 years old with type 1 diabetes.

This clone was seen a handful of times. This sequence joins TRBV2 and TRBJ2-7, with D maybe TRBD1 (6 bases). The CDR3 sequence is 14 residues long. Between the trimmed V and J ends, which lost 7 bases and 2 bases, there was a span of 15 bases. Germline values: CDR1 SNHLY, CDR2 FYNNEI. CDR3: CASKGEGVAYEQYF. The CDR3 nucleotides are TGTGCCAGCAAGGGGGAAGGGGTGGCCTACGAGCAGTACTTC.

The gene calls are TRBV30 and TRBJ1-2; a possible D gene is TRBD1 (6 bases). The CDR3 runs 14 residues. Between the trimmed V and J ends, which lost 1 base and 2 bases, there was a span of 11 bases. The germline CDR1 and CDR2 sequences are GTSNPN and SVGIG (reference sequence). Here the CDR3 DNA reads TGTGCCTGGAGTGACGGGGGGCGGAACTATGGCTACACCTTC. Translation: CAWSDGGRNYGYTF.

This clone was counted only a few times. The chain's CDR3 is CSVAGGVRETQYF. The CDR3 bases are TGCAGCGTTGCGGGGGGAGTTCGAGAGACCCAGTACTTC. The rearrangement joins TRBV29-1 to TRBJ2-5; TRBD2 matches at 7 bases. The ends lost 4 bases at V and 4 bases at J; junction bases unmatched: 6. Per the germline V gene, CDR1 is SQVTM and CDR2 is ANQGSEA. This CDR3 has 13 amino acids.

This chain connects TRBV28 to TRBJ1-1; 7 nucleotides line up with TRBD1. J gave up 3 bases and V 4 bases, and 11 bases lay outside the gene matches. From germline, CDR1 is MDHEN and CDR2 SYDVKM. The CDR3 sequence is 16 residues long. The CDR3 is CASSSDRSPKDTEAFF. CDR3 bases: TGTGCCAGCAGTTCGGACAGGTCTCCTAAGGACACTGAAGCTTTCTTT.

The chain joins TRBV30 to TRBJ1-1; a weak D match, TRBD1 (5 bases). The CDR3 consists of 12 residues. Germline assignment: CDR1 GTSNPN and CDR2 SVGIG (reference sequence). The germline V and J ends were trimmed by 1 base and 11 bases, with 14 bases remaining between them. The CDR3 nucleotides are TGTGCCTGGAGTGATCAGGATCCAGGGGCTTTCTTT. It specifies CAWSDQDPGAFF.

The chain combines TRBV6-6 with TRBJ2-3; 15 bases agree with TRBD2. Germline V gene lookup returns CDR1 MNHNY and CDR2 SVGAGI (reference sequence). The V gene end was trimmed by 5 bases and the J gene end by 4 bases; junction bases not matched to a gene: 4. The CDR3 loop spans 16 amino acids. The CDR3 DNA follows: TGTGCCAGCAGTCGCGGACTAGCGGGAGGGGCAGATACGCAGTATTTT. Amino acid sequence: CASSRGLAGGADTQYF.

This clone was counted a few times. The chain employs TRBV25-1 and TRBJ1-1; perhaps TRBD1 as D (5 bases). Germline V CDR1 and CDR2: MGHDK, SYGVNS. V gave up 0 bases and J gave up 6 bases, with 17 bases separating them. This CDR3 is 16 amino acids long. Here the CDR3 DNA reads TGTGCCAGCAGTGAATACAGCCAGGGATTCGGCCCTGAAGCTTTCTTT. Amino acids: CASSEYSQGFGPEAFF. The full variable domain, rest sourced from reference TRBV25-1 and TRBJ1-1, is EADIYQTPRYLVIGTGKKITLECSQTMGHDKMYWYQQDPGMELHLIHYSYGVNSTEKGDLSSESTVSRIRTEHFPLTLESARPSHTSQYLCASSEYSQGFGPEAFFGQGTRLTVV.

This clone has more than one count but fewer than ten. The J gene is TRBJ1-1, the V gene TRBV6-6; 10 positions agree with TRBD1. V dropped 5 bases and J dropped 6; count of bases not matched to a gene: 3. Germline V gene lookup returns CDR1 MNHNY and CDR2 SVGAGI (reference sequence). This CDR3 region has 13 residues. The chain's CDR3 is CASSKTGGPEAFF. The DNA of the CDR3 is TGTGCCAGCAGTAAGACAGGGGGCCCTGAAGCTTTCTTT.

This clone was seen a few times. V gene TRBV29-1 combines with J gene TRBJ2-1; D might be TRBD1 (6 bases). Germline loops: CDR1 SQVTM, CDR2 ANQGSEA. The CDR3 totals 15 residues. The V end was cut by 7 bases, the J end by 9 bases, with 25 bases between. CDR3: CSGGYGQTPLGEQFF. The CDR3 bases are TGCAGCGGAGGGTATGGACAGACCCCTTTGGGTGAGCAGTTCTTC.

Only one count was recorded for this clone. This chain joins TRBV4-3 and TRBJ2-5; D is unresolved. The V gene's germline CDR1 is LGHNA and CDR2 YSLEER. V shed 1 base and J shed 5 bases, with 14 bases lying between them. The CDR3 runs to 15 residues. In DNA form, the CDR3 reads TGCGCCAGCAGCCAAGCATCAACATTCGGGGAGACCCAGTACTTC. It is translated as CASSQASTFGETQYF.